The clone carrying this T cell receptor (beta chain) was seen more than once but under ten times. The data belong to a study of cytomegalovirus exposure and HLA in healthy donors. CDR3 size: 16 residues. The V gene's germline CDR1 is MNHEY and CDR2 SVGAGI. The trim removed 0 bases at V and 3 bases at J, leaving 6 bases unmatched. A multiplex PCR was run with 60 Vbeta primers and 13 Jbeta primers. Repertoires were generated with immunoSEQ multiplex PCR, while TCRdb's copy carries only in-frame clones and drops some. The repertoire holds tens of thousands of clones, with 6% to 9% as singletons. J is TRBJ2-5 and V is TRBV6-5, with 8 bases lining up with TRBD2. The receptor's source is a man in his fifties in good health and CMV-seronegative. The sample taken for sequencing was PBMCs. CDR3 region: CASSYSGAGGEETQYF. The CDR3 nucleotides read TGTGCCAGCAGTTACTCGGGGGCGGGAGGAGAAGAGACCCAGTACTTC.